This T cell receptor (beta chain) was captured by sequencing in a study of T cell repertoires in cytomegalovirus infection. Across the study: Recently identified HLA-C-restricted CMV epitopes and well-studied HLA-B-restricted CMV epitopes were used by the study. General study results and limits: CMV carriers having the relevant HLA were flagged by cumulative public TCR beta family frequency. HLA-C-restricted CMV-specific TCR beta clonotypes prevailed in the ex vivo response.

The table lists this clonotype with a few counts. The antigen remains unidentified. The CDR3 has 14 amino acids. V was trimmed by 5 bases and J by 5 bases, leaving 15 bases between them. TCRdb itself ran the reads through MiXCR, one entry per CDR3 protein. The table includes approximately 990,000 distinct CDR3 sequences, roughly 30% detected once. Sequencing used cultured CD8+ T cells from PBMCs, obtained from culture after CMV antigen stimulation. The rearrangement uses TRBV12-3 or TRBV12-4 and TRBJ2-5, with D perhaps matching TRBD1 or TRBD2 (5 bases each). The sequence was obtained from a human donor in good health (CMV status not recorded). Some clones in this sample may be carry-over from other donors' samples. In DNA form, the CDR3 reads TGTGCCAGCAGTCTAGGGGCTAGCTTGGAGACCCAGTACTTC. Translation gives CASSLGASLETQYF.